This T cell receptor beta chain was sequenced for a study of PD-L1 blockade in urothelial cancer. Study information: Analysis of the blood was performed 3 weeks (second dose) and 6 weeks after treatment start. The median number of T cells present in blood samples was around 150,000.

TCRdb keeps only in-frame clones here, not all; method: immunoSEQ multiplex PCR. The data show tens of thousands of clones, about 79% seen once. The V and J ends lost 2 bases and 5 bases respectively, with 11 bases between them. Germline CDR1 SGHRS, CDR2 YFSETQ. The CDR3 spans 13 residues. The time point denotes: peripheral blood 6 weeks after treatment start. This clone was counted a few times. The J gene is TRBJ2-7, the V gene TRBV5-1; no definite D call. The sequencing used PBMCs, collected around atezolizumab (anti-PD-L1) treatment. The TCR comes from a man between 70 and 80 years old with urothelial cancer. The CDR3 sequence: CASSFEALDEQYF. CDR3 bases: TGCGCCAGCAGCTTTGAGGCCTTGGACGAGCAGTACTTC. The full variable domain, in which reference TRBV5-1 and TRBJ2-7 provide the parts outside the CDR3, is KAGVTQTPRYLIKTRGQQVTLSCSPISGHRSVSWYQQTPGQGLQFLFEYFSETQRNKGNFPGRFSGRQFSNSRSEMNVSTLELGDSALYLCASSFEALDEQYFGPGTRLTVT.